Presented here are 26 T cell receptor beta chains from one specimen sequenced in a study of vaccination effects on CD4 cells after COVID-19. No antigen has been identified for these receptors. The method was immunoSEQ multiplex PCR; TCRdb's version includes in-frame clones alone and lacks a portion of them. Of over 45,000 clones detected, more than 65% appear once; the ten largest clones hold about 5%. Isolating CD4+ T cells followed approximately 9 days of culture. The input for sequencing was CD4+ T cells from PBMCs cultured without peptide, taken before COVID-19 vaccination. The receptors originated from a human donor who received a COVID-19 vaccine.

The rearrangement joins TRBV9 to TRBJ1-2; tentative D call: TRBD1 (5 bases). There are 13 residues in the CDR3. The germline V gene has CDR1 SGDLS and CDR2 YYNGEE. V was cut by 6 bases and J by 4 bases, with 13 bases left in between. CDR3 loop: CASMGGAGYGYTF. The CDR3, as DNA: TGTGCCAGCATGGGAGGGGCGGGCTATGGCTACACCTTC.

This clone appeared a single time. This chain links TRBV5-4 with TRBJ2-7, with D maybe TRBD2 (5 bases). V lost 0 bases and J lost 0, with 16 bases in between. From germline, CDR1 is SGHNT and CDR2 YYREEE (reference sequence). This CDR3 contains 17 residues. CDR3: CASSLAGGPKSSYEQYF. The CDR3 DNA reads TGTGCCAGCAGCTTGGCCGGAGGACCCAAAAGCTCCTACGAGCAGTACTTC.

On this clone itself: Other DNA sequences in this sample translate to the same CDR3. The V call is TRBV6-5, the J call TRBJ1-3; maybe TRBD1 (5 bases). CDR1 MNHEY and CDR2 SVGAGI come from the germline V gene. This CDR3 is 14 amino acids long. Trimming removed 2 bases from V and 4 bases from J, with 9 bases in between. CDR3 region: CASSYGGGGNTIYF. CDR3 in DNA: TGTGCCAGCAGTTACGGGGGAGGGGGAAACACCATATATTTT.

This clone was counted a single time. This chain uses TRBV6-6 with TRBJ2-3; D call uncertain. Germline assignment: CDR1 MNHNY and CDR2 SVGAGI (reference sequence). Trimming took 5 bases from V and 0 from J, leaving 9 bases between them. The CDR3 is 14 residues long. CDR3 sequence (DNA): TGTGCCAGCAGTCCGATTTCTAGCACAGATACGCAGTATTTT. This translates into CASSPISSTDTQYF.

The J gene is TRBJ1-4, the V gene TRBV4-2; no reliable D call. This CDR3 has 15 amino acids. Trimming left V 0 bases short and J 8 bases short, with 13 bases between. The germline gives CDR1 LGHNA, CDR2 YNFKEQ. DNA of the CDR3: TGTGCCAGCAGCCAAGAAGGCATCAGACGAGAAAAACTGTTTTTT. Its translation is CASSQEGIRREKLFF.

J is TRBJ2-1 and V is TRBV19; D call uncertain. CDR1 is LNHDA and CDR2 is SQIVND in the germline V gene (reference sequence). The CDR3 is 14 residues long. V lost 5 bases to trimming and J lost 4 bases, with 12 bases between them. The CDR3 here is CASSGRKRYNEQFF. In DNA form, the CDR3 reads TGTGCCAGTAGTGGCAGAAAACGTTACAATGAGCAGTTCTTC.

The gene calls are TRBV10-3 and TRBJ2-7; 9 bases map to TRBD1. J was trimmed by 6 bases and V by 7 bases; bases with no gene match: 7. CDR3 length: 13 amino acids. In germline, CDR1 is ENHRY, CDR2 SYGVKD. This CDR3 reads CAIKLGQGSEQYF. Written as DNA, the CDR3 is TGTGCCATCAAACTGGGACAGGGCTCCGAGCAGTACTTC.

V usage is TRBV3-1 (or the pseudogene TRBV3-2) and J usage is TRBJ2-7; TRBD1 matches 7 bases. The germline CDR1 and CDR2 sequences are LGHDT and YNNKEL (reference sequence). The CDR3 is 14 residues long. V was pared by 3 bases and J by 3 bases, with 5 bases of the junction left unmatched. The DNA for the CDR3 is TGTGCCAGCAGCCAGGGACAGAGCCTCTACGAGCAGTACTTC. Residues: CASSQGQSLYEQYF.

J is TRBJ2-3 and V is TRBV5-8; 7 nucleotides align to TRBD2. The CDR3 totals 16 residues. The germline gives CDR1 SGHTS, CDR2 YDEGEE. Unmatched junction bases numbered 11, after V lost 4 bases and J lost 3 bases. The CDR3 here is CASSPGRLAVTDTQYF. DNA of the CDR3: TGTGCCAGCAGCCCTGGGCGGCTAGCGGTGACAGATACGCAGTATTTT. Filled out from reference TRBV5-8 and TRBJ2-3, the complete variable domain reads EAGVTQSPTHLIKTRGQQATLRCSPISGHTSVYWYQQALGLGLQFLLWYDEGEERNRGNFPPRFSGRQFPNYSSELNVNALELEDSALYLCASSPGRLAVTDTQYFGPGTRLTVL.

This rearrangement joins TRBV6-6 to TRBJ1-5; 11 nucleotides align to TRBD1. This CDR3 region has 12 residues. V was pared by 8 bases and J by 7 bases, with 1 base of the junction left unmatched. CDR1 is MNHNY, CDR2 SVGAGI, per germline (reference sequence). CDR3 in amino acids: CASRDRGQPQHF. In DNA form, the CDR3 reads TGTGCCAGCCGGGACAGGGGGCAGCCCCAGCATTTT.

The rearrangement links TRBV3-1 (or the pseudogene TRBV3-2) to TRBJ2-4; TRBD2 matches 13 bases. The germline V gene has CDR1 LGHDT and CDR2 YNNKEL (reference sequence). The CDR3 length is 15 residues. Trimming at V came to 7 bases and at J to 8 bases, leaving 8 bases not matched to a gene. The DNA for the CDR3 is TGTGCCAGCAACCACCGGACTAGCGGGAGTTACATTCAGTACTTC. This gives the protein CASNHRTSGSYIQYF.

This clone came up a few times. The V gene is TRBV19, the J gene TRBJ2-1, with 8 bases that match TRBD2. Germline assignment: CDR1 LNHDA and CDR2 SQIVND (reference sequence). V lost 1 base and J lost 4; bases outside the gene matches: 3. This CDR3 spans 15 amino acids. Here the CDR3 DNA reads TGTGCCAGTAGTATAGCCAGCGGGGGATACAATGAGCAGTTCTTC. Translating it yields CASSIASGGYNEQFF. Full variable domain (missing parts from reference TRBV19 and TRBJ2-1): DGGITQSPKYLFRKEGQNVTLSCEQNLNHDAMYWYRQDPGQGLRLIYYSQIVNDFQKGDIAEGYSVSREKKESFPLTVTSAQKNPTAFYLCASSIASGGYNEQFFGPGTRLTVL.

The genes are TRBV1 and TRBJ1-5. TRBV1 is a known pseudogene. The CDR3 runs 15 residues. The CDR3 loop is CTSGQGGGSHQPQHF. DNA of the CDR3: TGCACCAGCGGCCAGGGAGGGGGCAGTCATCAGCCCCAGCATTTT.

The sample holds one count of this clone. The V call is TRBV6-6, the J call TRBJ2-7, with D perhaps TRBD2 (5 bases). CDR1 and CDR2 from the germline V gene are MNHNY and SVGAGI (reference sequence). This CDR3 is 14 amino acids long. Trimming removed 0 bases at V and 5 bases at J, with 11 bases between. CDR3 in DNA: TGTGCCAGCAGTTACTCGGCGGTGGAGGACGAGCAGTACTTC. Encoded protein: CASSYSAVEDEQYF.

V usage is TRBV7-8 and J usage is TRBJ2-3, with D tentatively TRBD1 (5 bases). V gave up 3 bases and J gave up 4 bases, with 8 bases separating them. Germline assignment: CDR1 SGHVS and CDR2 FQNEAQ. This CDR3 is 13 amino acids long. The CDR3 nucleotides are TGTGCCAGCAGCTTCAGGGAATCAGATACGCAGTATTTT. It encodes CASSFRESDTQYF.

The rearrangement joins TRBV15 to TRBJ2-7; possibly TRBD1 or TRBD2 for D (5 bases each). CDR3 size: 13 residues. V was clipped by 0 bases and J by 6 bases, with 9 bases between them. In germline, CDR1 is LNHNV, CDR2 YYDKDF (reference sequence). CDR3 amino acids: CATSRDRGREQYF. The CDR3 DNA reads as TGTGCCACCAGCAGAGATCGGGGCCGCGAGCAGTACTTC.

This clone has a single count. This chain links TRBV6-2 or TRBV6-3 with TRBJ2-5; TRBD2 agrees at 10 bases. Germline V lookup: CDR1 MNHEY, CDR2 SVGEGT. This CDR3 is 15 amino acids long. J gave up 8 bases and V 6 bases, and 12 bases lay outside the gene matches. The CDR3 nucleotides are TGTGCCAGCAGATACGCTAGCGGGGGCCCAGGAACCCAGTACTTC. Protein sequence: CASRYASGGPGTQYF.

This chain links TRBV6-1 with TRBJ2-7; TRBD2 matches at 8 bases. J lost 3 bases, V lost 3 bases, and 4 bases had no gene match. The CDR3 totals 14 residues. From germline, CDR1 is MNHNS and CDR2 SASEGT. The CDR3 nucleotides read TGTGCCAGCAGTGATAGCGGGGCTGACTACGAGCAGTACTTC. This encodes CASSDSGADYEQYF.

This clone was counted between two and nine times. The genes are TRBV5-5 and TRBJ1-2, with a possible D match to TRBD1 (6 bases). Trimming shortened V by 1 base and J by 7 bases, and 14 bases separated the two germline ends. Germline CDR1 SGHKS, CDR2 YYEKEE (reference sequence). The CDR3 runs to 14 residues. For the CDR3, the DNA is TGTGCCAGCAGCTTGCCAGGGGTTTCGGTTGGCTACACCTTC. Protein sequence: CASSLPGVSVGYTF.

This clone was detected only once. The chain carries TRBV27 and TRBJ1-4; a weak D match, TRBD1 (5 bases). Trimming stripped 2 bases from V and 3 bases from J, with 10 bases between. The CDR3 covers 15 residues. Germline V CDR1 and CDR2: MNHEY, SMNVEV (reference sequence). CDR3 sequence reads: CASSLSRGPNEKLFF. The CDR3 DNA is TGTGCCAGCAGTTTAAGTCGGGGACCTAATGAAAAACTGTTTTTT.

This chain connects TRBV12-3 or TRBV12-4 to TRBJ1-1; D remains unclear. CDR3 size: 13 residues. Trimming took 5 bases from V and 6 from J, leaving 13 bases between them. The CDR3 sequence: CASSASGRPEAFF. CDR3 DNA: TGTGCCAGCAGTGCCTCGGGTAGGCCTGAAGCTTTCTTT.

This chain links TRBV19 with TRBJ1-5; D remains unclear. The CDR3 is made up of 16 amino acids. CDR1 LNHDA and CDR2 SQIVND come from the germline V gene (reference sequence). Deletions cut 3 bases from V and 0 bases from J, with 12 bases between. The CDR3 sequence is CASSIGSYYSNQPQHF. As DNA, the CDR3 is TGTGCCAGTAGTATCGGGTCCTACTATAGCAATCAGCCCCAGCATTTT.

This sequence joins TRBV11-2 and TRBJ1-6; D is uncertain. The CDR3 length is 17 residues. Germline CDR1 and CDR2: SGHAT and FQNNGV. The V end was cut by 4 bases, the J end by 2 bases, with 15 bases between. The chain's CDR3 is CASSYQSGVPYNSPLHF. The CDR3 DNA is TGTGCCAGCAGCTACCAGAGCGGGGTCCCCTATAATTCACCCCTCCACTTT.

Here the CDR3 reads CASSPGTGRRGGYTF. CDR3 DNA sequence: TGTGCCAGCAGCCCCGGGACAGGCCGCCGAGGTGGCTACACCTTC. The chain links TRBV11-2 to TRBJ1-2; 8 positions agree with TRBD1. This CDR3 is 15 amino acids long. Germline V gene sequence: CDR1 SGHAT, CDR2 FQNNGV. Trimming removed 5 bases from V and 7 bases from J; junction bases left unmatched: 12. Looking up the rest from reference TRBV11-2 and TRBJ1-2 gives the full variable domain: EAGVAQSPRYKIIEKRQSVAFWCNPISGHATLYWYQQILGQGPKLLIQFQNNGVVDDSQLPKDRFSAERLKGVDSTLKIQPAKLEDSAVYLCASSPGTGRRGGYTFGSGTRLTVV.

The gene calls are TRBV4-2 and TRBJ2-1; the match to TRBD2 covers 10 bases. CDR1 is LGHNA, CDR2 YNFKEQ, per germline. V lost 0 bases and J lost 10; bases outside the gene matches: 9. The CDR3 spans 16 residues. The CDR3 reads CASSQESSGRGLEQFF. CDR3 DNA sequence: TGTGCCAGCAGCCAAGAATCGAGCGGGAGGGGGTTGGAGCAGTTCTTC.

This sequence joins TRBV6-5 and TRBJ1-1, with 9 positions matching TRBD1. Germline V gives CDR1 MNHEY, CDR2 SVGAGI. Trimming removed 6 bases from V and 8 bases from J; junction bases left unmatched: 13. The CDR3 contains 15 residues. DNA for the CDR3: TGTGCCAGCAGGAGATTCGACAGGGGGGGGACCGAAGCTTTCTTT. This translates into CASRRFDRGGTEAFF.